Sequencing of this T cell receptor beta chain was carried out in a study of T cell changes during pregnancy in multiple sclerosis (dated by TCRdb to about 2019). Some background on the complete study: In women with multiple sclerosis, the researchers looked at how the T cell repertoire shifted as pregnancy progressed.

Libraries were prepared through the immunoSEQ multiplex PCR assay. As stored in TCRdb, this immuneACCESS dataset retains in-frame rearrangements with V and J assigned. A fraction of the clones does not appear; measured against another copy, unresolved V genes explain less than half of the discrepancy, and the remainder lacks a known reason. The sample table contains under 55,000 clones; only one count was recorded for approximately 90% of them. The ten largest clones represent 10% of the sample. This clone was recorded only once. Its antigen target is currently unknown. Nothing much larger sits one base from this clone, and base qualities are not available. Sequenced here: CD8+ T cells from peripheral blood mononuclear cells, sampled after pregnancy. This TCR derives from a female donor with multiple sclerosis, enrolled in a pregnancy study.

Read as DNA, the sequence is TGTGCCAGCAGCCCCATGACAGGGGAGACCCAGTACTTC. Its amino acids are CASSPMTGETQYF. The rearranged segments are TRBV7-9 and TRBJ2-5, and TRBD1 aligns with 7 junction nucleotides. Its CDR3 holds 13 amino acids, cysteine through phenylalanine. The sequence is cut down to CDR3 DNA, 39 bases in frame from base 1. The germline V gene (reference sequence) yields SEHNR for CDR1 and FQNEAQ for CDR2. Trimming accounts for 5 bases at V and 5 bases at J, while the number of junction bases matched to no gene is 5.